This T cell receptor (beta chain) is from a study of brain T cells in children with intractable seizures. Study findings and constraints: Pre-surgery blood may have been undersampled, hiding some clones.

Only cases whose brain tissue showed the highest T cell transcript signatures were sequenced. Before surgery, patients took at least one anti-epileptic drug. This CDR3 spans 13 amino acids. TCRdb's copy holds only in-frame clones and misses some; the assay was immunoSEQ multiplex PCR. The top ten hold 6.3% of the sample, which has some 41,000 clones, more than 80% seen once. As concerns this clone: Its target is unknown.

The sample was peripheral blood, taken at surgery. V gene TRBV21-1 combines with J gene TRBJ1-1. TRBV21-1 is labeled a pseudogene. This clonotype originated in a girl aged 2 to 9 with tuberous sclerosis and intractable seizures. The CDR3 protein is CASSGIVDTEAFF. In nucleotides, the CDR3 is TGTGCCAGCAGTGGGATTGTGGACACTGAAGCTTTCTTT.